Below are 29 T cell receptor beta chains sequenced from a single sample in a study of CDR3 diversity in severe acne. TCRdb re-derived calls from the PCR reads in MiXCR, one entry per CDR3 protein. Of about 84,000 distinct CDR3 sequences in the sample, under 65% are singletons; the top ten hold roughly an eighth. The sample was blood. The source of these receptors is a male donor in good health, without acne.

The rearrangement joins TRBV25-1 to TRBJ1-3; D ambiguous. Trimming removed 0 bases at V and 8 bases at J, with 17 bases between. The length of the CDR3 is 16 residues. The V gene's germline CDR1 is MGHDK and CDR2 SYGVNS. The CDR3 sequence is CASSEYRMVAGDTIYF. The CDR3 DNA follows: TGTGCCAGCAGTGAATATCGGATGGTAGCGGGAGACACCATATATTTT.

The gene calls are TRBV12-3 or TRBV12-4 and TRBJ2-6; D remains ambiguous. This CDR3 region has 15 residues. V was clipped by 1 base and J by 2 bases, with 6 bases between them. CDR3 nucleotide sequence: TGTGCCAGCAGTTTAGGGGTAACTGGGGCCAACGTCCTGACTTTC. It is translated as CASSLGVTGANVLTF.

A remark on this clonotype: At one end, the junction sequence differs from germline, possibly due to a read error. This chain links TRBV24-1 with TRBJ2-3; D gene uncertain. Germline lookup yields CDR1 KGHDR and CDR2 SFDVKD. CDR3 length: 15 residues. CDR3 DNA: TGTGCCACCAGTGAGACATGGATTCGATTAGATGCGCAGTATTTT. The encoded protein is CATSETWIRLDAQYF.

J is TRBJ1-2 and V is TRBV20-1; D is ambiguous. This CDR3 contains 11 residues. Germline V gives CDR1 DFQATT, CDR2 SNEGSKA (reference sequence). V was shortened by 7 bases and J by 3 bases, with 9 bases between the two germline ends. DNA of the CDR3: TGCAGTGTACGGGTTGACTATGGCTACACCTTC. Translating gives CSVRVDYGYTF.

This clonotype is categorized as medium-sized. This chain uses TRBV10-2 with TRBJ2-7, with D hard to call. V was pared by 2 bases and J by 3 bases, with 11 bases between. Looked up from germline, CDR1 is WSHSY and CDR2 is SAAADI. This CDR3 has 14 residues. As DNA, the CDR3 is TGCGCCAGCAGTGAGGGGCGCGCGGTCTACGAGCAGTACTTC. Protein sequence: CASSEGRAVYEQYF.

This chain joins TRBV13 and TRBJ2-3; the match to TRBD2 covers 10 bases. V dropped 3 bases and J dropped 3; count of bases not matched to a gene: 6. Germline loops: CDR1 PRHDT, CDR2 FYEKMQ (reference sequence). The CDR3 runs 16 residues. CDR3 loop: CASSLSASGRTDTQYF. In nucleotides, the CDR3 is TGTGCCAGCAGCTTGTCGGCTAGCGGGAGAACAGATACGCAGTATTTT.

The chain couples TRBV6-5 to TRBJ1-1; D is possibly TRBD1 (5 bases). Trimming cost V 7 bases and J 6 bases, with 15 bases left between them. Germline V gene sequence: CDR1 MNHEY, CDR2 SVGAGI. This CDR3 spans 13 amino acids. This chain's CDR3 is CASTKTDSAEAFF. In DNA form, the CDR3 reads TGTGCCAGCACCAAAACCGACAGCGCTGAAGCTTTCTTT.

This clonotype was detected many times. The gene calls are TRBV19 and TRBJ1-1; D possibly corresponds to TRBD1 (5 bases). The V end was cut by 4 bases, the J end by 4 bases, with 16 bases between. CDR3 length: 15 residues. CDR1 and CDR2 from the germline V gene are LNHDA and SQIVND (reference sequence). The CDR3 sequence is CASSKRGETGTEAFF. The CDR3 DNA reads TGTGCCAGTAGTAAGAGGGGAGAGACGGGCACTGAAGCTTTCTTT.

As regards this clonotype: One end of the junction fails to match germline, which may point to a read error. The rearrangement uses TRBV10-3 and TRBJ1-1; D gene unclear. Germline values: CDR1 ENHRY, CDR2 SYGVKD. The CDR3 has 14 amino acids. The CDR3 here is CASSEMSGHTETFF. CDR3 bases: TGTGCCAGCAGTGAGATGTCAGGCCACACTGAAACTTTCTTT.

This chain connects TRBV20-1 to TRBJ2-7; 11 positions match TRBD2. The length of the CDR3 is 15 residues. Germline V gene lookup returns CDR1 DFQATT and CDR2 SNEGSKA (reference sequence). The V segment lost 4 bases and the J segment 2 bases; nucleotides outside the gene matches: 7. The CDR3 reads CSAKTSGTPPYEQYF. The CDR3 nucleotides are TGCAGTGCTAAGACTAGCGGGACTCCCCCCTACGAGCAGTACTTC.

This sequence joins TRBV20-1 and TRBJ2-1; 9 nucleotides line up with TRBD2. V was pared by 6 bases and J by 10 bases, with 13 bases of the junction left unmatched. There are 14 residues in the CDR3. Per the germline V gene, CDR1 is DFQATT and CDR2 is SNEGSKA (reference sequence). CDR3 residues: CSAPPAGGPNEQFF. CDR3 in DNA: TGCAGTGCACCCCCAGCGGGAGGTCCAAACGAGCAGTTCTTC.

Ten or more counts support this clonotype. The chain couples TRBV9 to TRBJ1-2; maybe TRBD1 (6 bases). The CDR3 is made up of 15 amino acids. Germline V gives CDR1 SGDLS, CDR2 YYNGEE. V was pared by 7 bases and J by 2 bases, with 18 bases between. The CDR3 bases are TGTGCCAGCGGGGGCGTAGGTTCCCGAAACTATGGCTACACCTTC. Translating gives CASGGVGSRNYGYTF.

J is TRBJ2-5 and V is TRBV20-1, with 8 bases aligning to TRBD2. The germline V gene has CDR1 DFQATT and CDR2 SNEGSKA (reference sequence). V gave up 5 bases and J gave up 5 bases; unmatched junction bases: 7. This CDR3 spans 13 amino acids. Written as DNA, the CDR3 is TGCAGTGCTGGGAGCGGGAGTCTGGAGACCCAGTACTTC. It codes for CSAGSGSLETQYF.

This rearrangement joins TRBV18 to TRBJ2-7; 7 nucleotides align to TRBD1. Germline loops: CDR1 KGHSH, CDR2 LQKENI. This CDR3 is 14 amino acids long. After removal of 4 bases from V and 3 bases from J, the junction contained 6 bases not matched to a gene. In DNA form, the CDR3 reads TGTGCCAGCTCACTACAGCAGGGGGTCTACGAGCAGTACTTC. Translation gives CASSLQQGVYEQYF.

This clonotype was picked up one time. The chain combines TRBV5-4 with TRBJ1-2, with 11 bases matching TRBD1. With 2 bases clipped from V and 3 bases from J, the junction kept 9 bases outside the gene matches. Germline V lookup: CDR1 SGHNT, CDR2 YYREEE (reference sequence). This CDR3 is 17 amino acids long. For the CDR3, the DNA is TGTGCCAGCAGCTTCCTAACCGGGACAGGGGGGGACTATGGCTACACCTTC. It encodes CASSFLTGTGGDYGYTF. Using reference TRBV5-4 and TRBJ1-2 for the parts outside the CDR3, the full variable domain is ETGVTQSPTHLIKTRGQQVTLRCSSQSGHNTVSWYQQALGQGPQFIFQYYREEENGRGNFPPRFSGLQFPNYSSELNVNALELDDSALYLCASSFLTGTGGDYGYTFGSGTRLTVV.

V is TRBV20-1 and J is TRBJ1-2, with 9 bases matching TRBD1. Germline lookup yields CDR1 DFQATT and CDR2 SNEGSKA (reference sequence). This CDR3 has 14 residues. The CDR3 region is CSADRDRAAYGYTF. The CDR3 bases are TGCAGCGCTGACCGGGACAGGGCTGCCTATGGCTACACCTTC.

The chain is built from TRBV20-1 and TRBJ2-5; 7 nucleotides match TRBD2. Germline CDR1 and CDR2: DFQATT and SNEGSKA (reference sequence). The CDR3 loop spans 12 amino acids. J lost 4 bases, V lost 3 bases, and 2 bases had no gene match. CDR3 amino acids: CSARGGIETQYF. CDR3 DNA sequence: TGCAGTGCTAGGGGGGGGATAGAGACCCAGTACTTC.

V is TRBV24-1 and J is TRBJ1-2; a possible D gene is TRBD1 (5 bases). Trimming removed 5 bases at V and 4 bases at J, with 13 bases between. This CDR3 has 14 residues. Germline V gene data show CDR1 as KGHDR and CDR2 as SFDVKD. The CDR3 DNA reads TGTGCCACCAGTGTTTCCGGGGGTGGCTATGGCTACACCTTC. Translated: CATSVSGGGYGYTF.

Concerning this clonotype: Since no conserved phenylalanine or tryptophan closes the CDR3, a read error is the likely cause. J is TRBJ1-1 and V is TRBV19; D gene uncertain. The CDR3 runs 14 residues. The V gene lost 5 bases and the J gene lost 1 base, with 11 bases spanning the gap. The V gene's germline CDR1 is LNHDA and CDR2 SQIVND (reference sequence). CDR3 sequence: CASSVVGGNTEAFS. The DNA of the CDR3 is TGTGCCAGTAGTGTAGTGGGTGGGAACACTGAAGCTTTCTCT.

V and J are TRBV10-3 and TRBJ2-7; no definite D call. CDR3 length: 11 amino acids. Germline CDR1 is ENHRY and CDR2 is SYGVKD. Trimming left V 8 bases short and J 4 bases short, with 9 bases between. CDR3 in amino acids: CAIAGKYEQYF. The CDR3 nucleotides read TGTGCCATCGCTGGGAAGTACGAGCAGTACTTC.

The rearrangement joins TRBV6-1 to TRBJ2-2; TRBD1 matches 9 bases. The V gene's germline CDR1 is MNHNS and CDR2 SASEGT. This CDR3 has 17 residues. V trimming: 6 bases; J trimming: 7 bases; junction bases outside the gene matches: 15. In nucleotides, the CDR3 is TGTGCCAGCAGAGAGACAGGGGGAGCATCTAGGTTCGGGGAGCTGTTTTTT. Protein sequence: CASRETGGASRFGELFF.

This clonotype was seen only a few times. The J gene is TRBJ1-2, the V gene TRBV7-3; 8 bases agree with TRBD1. The CDR3 spans 13 residues. Germline V gives CDR1 SGHTA, CDR2 FQGTGA. Germline trimming cut 5 bases from V and 7 bases from J; bases unmatched to any gene: 6. The CDR3 loop reads CASSPRTGLGYTF. Here the CDR3 DNA reads TGTGCCAGCAGCCCTCGGACAGGGCTTGGCTACACCTTC.

A remark on this clonotype: One end of the junction varies from germline; a read error may be responsible. V and J are TRBV6-5 and TRBJ2-7; 7 bases fit TRBD1. This CDR3 region has 15 residues. Germline CDR1 is MNHEY and CDR2 is SVGAGI. The CDR3 bases are TGTGCCACCAGTGATTCGACCCAGGGGGACTACGAGCAGTACTTC. Residues: CATSDSTQGDYEQYF.

The chain employs TRBV12-3 or TRBV12-4 and TRBJ1-6; possibly TRBD1 for D (5 bases). Trimming removed 3 bases at V and 9 bases at J, with 12 bases between. The CDR3 contains 14 residues. The CDR3 DNA reads as TGTGCCAGCAGTTTGGTTAAAAGGGGTTCACCCCTCCACTTT. Its protein is CASSLVKRGSPLHF.

This clonotype was observed many times. The rearrangement uses TRBV20-1 and TRBJ2-7; weak D call: TRBD2 (7 bases). In germline, CDR1 is DFQATT, CDR2 SNEGSKA (reference sequence). Trimming took off 0 bases at V and 4 bases at J, with 16 bases between the two ends. The CDR3 has 15 residues. CDR3 in DNA: TGCAGTGCTAGAGATGGGGGGGGCGCAGTTTACGAGCAGTACTTC. Translating it yields CSARDGGGAVYEQYF.

J is TRBJ1-1 and V is TRBV20-1; D not certain. V lost 3 bases to trimming and J lost 6 bases, with 11 bases between them. CDR3 length: 12 amino acids. Germline V lookup: CDR1 DFQATT, CDR2 SNEGSKA (reference sequence). The CDR3 nucleotides read TGCAGTGCTAGGTATCGTGCCGCTGAAGCTTTCTTT. As protein: CSARYRAAEAFF.

The chain's CDR3 is CASSVGVGQTYEQYF. CDR3 coding DNA: TGTGCCAGCAGCGTTGGGGTTGGACAGACCTACGAGCAGTACTTC. V is TRBV2 and J is TRBJ2-7; maybe TRBD1 (6 bases). In germline, CDR1 is SNHLY, CDR2 FYNNEI. CDR3 length: 15 residues. V dropped 6 bases and J dropped 2 bases, with 17 bases sitting between them. The full variable domain, in which reference TRBV2 and TRBJ2-7 provide the parts outside the CDR3, is EPEVTQTPSHQVTQMGQEVILRCVPISNHLYFYWYRQILGQKVEFLVSFYNNEISEKSEIFDDQFSVERPDGSNFTLKIRSTKLEDSAMYFCASSVGVGQTYEQYFGPGTRLTVT.

The table lists this clonotype with a few counts. This chain uses TRBV2 with TRBJ2-5; D possibly matches TRBD1 or TRBD2 (5 bases each). Trimming took off 5 bases at V and 5 bases at J, with 18 bases between the two ends. CDR3 size: 15 residues. Looked up from germline, CDR1 is SNHLY and CDR2 is FYNNEI. The CDR3 nucleotides read TGTGCCAGCAGTATCCGGGGCGGCGTCGAGGAGACCCAGTACTTC. It codes for CASSIRGGVEETQYF.

V usage is TRBV7-9 and J usage is TRBJ1-1; D might be TRBD1 (5 bases). Trimming pared 2 bases from V and 3 bases from J, leaving 7 bases between. CDR1 is SEHNR, CDR2 FQNEAQ, per germline (reference sequence). CDR3 length: 13 amino acids. The CDR3 reads CASSLMGDTEAFF. In nucleotides, the CDR3 is TGTGCCAGCAGCTTAATGGGGGACACTGAAGCTTTCTTT. The whole variable domain, remainder taken from reference TRBV7-9 and TRBJ1-1, is DTGVSQNPRHKITKRGQNVTFRCDPISEHNRLYWYRQTLGQGPEFLTYFQNEAQLEKSRLLSDRFSAERPKGSFSTLEIQRTEQGDSAMYLCASSLMGDTEAFFGQGTRLTVV.